The 21 T cell receptor beta chains presented below share a single source sample, sequenced in a study of Ad26.COV2.S vaccination and SARS-CoV-2 variants. As to treatment: about 20 received Ad26.COV2.S at low or high dose, single or two shots; 5 received placebo; per-sample allocation not given. Sampling took place 63 days after the first vaccine or placebo injection. Clones were read by immunoSEQ multiplex PCR, and TCRdb kept only the in-frame ones, dropping some. Of about 280,000 clones listed, more than 70% are singletons. The specimen was peripheral blood, collected in a trial of Ad26.COV2.S vaccine versus placebo. The receptors were gathered from a person aged 18-60 years who received the Ad26.COV2.S COVID-19 vaccine or a placebo.

The V call is TRBV14, the J call TRBJ2-7; D assignment may be TRBD1 or TRBD2 (5 bases each). Trimming took off 1 base at V and 1 base at J, with 8 bases between the two ends. Germline assignment: CDR1 SGHDN and CDR2 FVKESK. The CDR3 covers 14 residues. CDR3 region: CASSQGWGSYEQYF. The DNA of the CDR3 is TGTGCCAGCAGCCAAGGATGGGGGTCCTACGAGCAGTACTTC.

The genes are TRBV7-9 and TRBJ1-6; tentative D call: TRBD1 (6 bases). The CDR3 has 16 amino acids. Germline-derived CDR1 and CDR2 are SEHNR and FQNEAQ (reference sequence). V shed 4 bases and J shed 7 bases, with 17 bases lying between them. The CDR3: CASSSTHRVDNSPLHF. The CDR3 nucleotides read TGTGCCAGCAGCTCGACCCACAGGGTCGACAATTCACCCCTCCACTTT.

This clone was detected a few times. The genes are TRBV5-6 and TRBJ1-1; 7 nucleotides align to TRBD1. Germline V gene lookup returns CDR1 SGHDT and CDR2 YYEEEE. The CDR3 contains 14 residues. Trimming at V came to 6 bases and at J to 3 bases, leaving 8 bases not matched to a gene. The CDR3 here is CASTSQGGYTEAFF. DNA of the CDR3: TGTGCCAGCACCTCTCAGGGGGGTTACACTGAAGCTTTCTTT.

A single count supports this clone. The J gene is TRBJ1-3, the V gene TRBV4-1, with D unresolved. The germline V and J ends were trimmed by 1 base and 0 bases, with 10 bases remaining between them. This CDR3 contains 16 residues. Germline assignment: CDR1 MGHRA and CDR2 YSYEKL. The CDR3 DNA is TGCGCCAGCAGCCAAGTGTCTTGGATCTCTGGAAACACCATATATTTT. Its translation: CASSQVSWISGNTIYF.

The V call is TRBV18, the J call TRBJ2-1; the match to TRBD2 covers 8 bases. The CDR3 spans 16 residues. The V segment lost 3 bases and the J segment 6 bases; nucleotides outside the gene matches: 10. CDR1 is KGHSH, CDR2 LQKENI, per germline. In nucleotides, the CDR3 is TGTGCCAGCTCACCGCCGTCGCGGGGGGTTCCCAATGAGCAGTTCTTC. Its protein is CASSPPSRGVPNEQFF.

This chain uses TRBV4-1 with TRBJ1-1; D not resolved. V was shortened by 0 bases and J by 0 bases, with 17 bases between the two germline ends. Germline V gives CDR1 MGHRA, CDR2 YSYEKL. The CDR3 covers 18 residues. The CDR3 bases are TGCGCCAGCAGCCAAGATTTCTTTTACGGGCTCATGAACACTGAAGCTTTCTTT. This sequence encodes CASSQDFFYGLMNTEAFF.

The V gene is TRBV5-6, the J gene TRBJ1-4; weak D call: TRBD1 (5 bases). The CDR3 covers 14 residues. The V end was cut by 2 bases, the J end by 5 bases, with 10 bases between. From germline, CDR1 is SGHDT and CDR2 YYEEEE. The CDR3 nucleotides read TGTGCCAGCAGCTTCTGGGGCGGGAATGAAAAACTGTTTTTT. Its protein is CASSFWGGNEKLFF.

The CDR3 sequence is CASSVAGGDTGELFF. CDR3 DNA sequence: TGTGCCAGCAGCGTCGCCGGGGGGGACACCGGGGAGCTGTTTTTT. This chain joins TRBV9 and TRBJ2-2; TRBD2 agrees at 8 bases. Germline assignment: CDR1 SGDLS and CDR2 YYNGEE. There are 15 residues in the CDR3. The trim removed 2 bases at V and 3 bases at J, leaving 3 bases unmatched.

This sequence joins TRBV3-1 (or the pseudogene TRBV3-2) and TRBJ1-1; no reliable D call. CDR1 is LGHDT and CDR2 is YNNKEL in the germline V gene (reference sequence). Trimming left V 1 base short and J 0 bases short, with 6 bases between. This CDR3 has 14 residues. CDR3 DNA sequence: TGTGCCAGCAGCCAAGTTCGAATGAACACTGAAGCTTTCTTT. Translation gives CASSQVRMNTEAFF.

CDR3 bases: TGTGCCAGCAGTGAAATGGCTTTTGGCACTGAAGCTTTCTTT. Its protein is CASSEMAFGTEAFF. The gene calls are TRBV6-4 and TRBJ1-1; D is unclear. The CDR3 is 14 residues long. Germline V lookup: CDR1 MRHNA, CDR2 SNTAGT. The V gene lost 3 bases and the J gene lost 4 bases, with 12 bases spanning the gap.

This clone was detected only a few times. The chain combines TRBV6-1 with TRBJ2-3; perhaps TRBD2 as D (5 bases). V lost 4 bases, J lost 5 bases, and 19 bases lay in between. Per germline, CDR1 MNHNS and CDR2 SASEGT. This CDR3 spans 16 amino acids. In nucleotides, the CDR3 is TGTGCCAGCAGTGCATCGATTGGAGGAAGTAAAGATACGCAGTATTTT. Translating it yields CASSASIGGSKDTQYF.

The V gene is TRBV7-8, the J gene TRBJ2-5; 9 positions agree with TRBD2. The length of the CDR3 is 16 residues. Germline CDR1 SGHVS, CDR2 FQNEAQ. With 4 bases clipped from V and 2 bases from J, the junction kept 8 bases outside the gene matches. The CDR3 nucleotides read TGTGCCAGCAGCTCTATTATGACTAGCGGACAAGAGACCCAGTACTTC. Translated: CASSSIMTSGQETQYF.

This rearrangement joins TRBV21-1 to TRBJ2-1; whether TRBD2, the table's D call, matches the DNA was not checked. TRBV21-1 is noted as a pseudogene. This CDR3 has 16 residues. CDR3 sequence (DNA): TGTGCCAGCAGCCTTACCGGGACTAGAAGTTACAATGAGCAGTTCTTC. It codes for CASSLTGTRSYNEQFF.

The chain combines TRBV20-1 with TRBJ2-5; D unclear. CDR3 length: 10 residues. Germline CDR1 and CDR2: DFQATT and SNEGSKA (reference sequence). V dropped 6 bases and J dropped 5 bases, with 7 bases sitting between them. The CDR3 protein is CSASSETQYF. DNA of the CDR3: TGCAGTGCGAGTAGTGAGACCCAGTACTTC.

The genes are TRBV6-5 and TRBJ2-5; TRBD1 is a possible D gene (5 bases). Trimming stripped 6 bases from V and 4 bases from J, with 12 bases between. CDR3 length: 13 residues. Germline V gene data show CDR1 as MNHEY and CDR2 as SVGAGI. The CDR3 coding sequence is TGTGCCAGCAGAGGAGACAGTTTAGAGACCCAGTACTTC. This translates into CASRGDSLETQYF.

The chain employs TRBV4-1 and TRBJ1-1; D perhaps matches TRBD1 (5 bases). V lost 4 bases to trimming and J lost 5 bases, with 17 bases between them. This CDR3 region has 15 residues. Germline V CDR1 and CDR2: MGHRA, YSYEKL. DNA for the CDR3: TGCGCCAGCAGCCCTACATCGCAGGGATGGACTGAAGCTTTCTTT. This translates into CASSPTSQGWTEAFF.

The J gene is TRBJ1-2, the V gene TRBV5-1; no clear D. Germline V gene sequence: CDR1 SGHRS, CDR2 YFSETQ. The CDR3 loop spans 14 amino acids. Trimming removed 1 base from V and 8 bases from J, with 15 bases in between. CDR3 loop: CASSLQPSTRGYTF. The CDR3 DNA reads TGCGCCAGCAGCTTGCAGCCCTCAACTCGGGGCTACACCTTC.

This clone occurred once. The gene calls are TRBV11-3 and TRBJ2-1, with D hard to call. V was cut by 4 bases and J by 7 bases, with 11 bases left in between. There are 13 residues in the CDR3. In germline, CDR1 is SGHNT, CDR2 YENEEA. The CDR3 nucleotides read TGTGCCAGCAGCTCCAGAATGGGAAATGAGCAGTTCTTC. Amino acids: CASSSRMGNEQFF.

The V gene is TRBV20-1, the J gene TRBJ2-3, with 8 bases lining up with TRBD2. The V and J ends lost 3 bases and 1 base, in that order; junction bases with no gene match: 6. The CDR3 spans 15 residues. Per germline, CDR1 DFQATT and CDR2 SNEGSKA (reference sequence). CDR3 DNA: TGCAGTGCTAGTGGCGGCGGGGGGCGCACAGATACGCAGTATTTT. It codes for CSASGGGGRTDTQYF.

The J gene is TRBJ2-1, the V gene TRBV10-1; 7 bases are shared with TRBD2. V dropped 0 bases and J dropped 15; count of bases not matched to a gene: 8. The CDR3 extends over 13 amino acids. Germline assignment: CDR1 WNHNN and CDR2 SYGVQD (reference sequence). CDR3 region: CASSESLAANGFF. In DNA, the CDR3 is TGCGCCAGCAGTGAGTCGCTAGCGGCAAACGGGTTCTTC.

This clone was recorded only once. This chain links TRBV12-5 with TRBJ1-5; 8 bases match TRBD1. J gave up 1 base and V 4 bases, and 3 bases lay outside the gene matches. The CDR3 covers 15 residues. Germline V gene lookup returns CDR1 LGHNT and CDR2 FRNRAP. The CDR3 DNA follows: TGTGCTAGTGGTTCCGGACAGGGCAGCAATCAGCCCCAGCATTTT. This translates into CASGSGQGSNQPQHF.